This T cell receptor (beta chain) was obtained from a study of graft-versus-host responses after intestinal transplantation. Regarding this clone: The antigen is not known.

Using immunoSEQ multiplex PCR, the repertoire was profiled, and TCRdb retains in-frame clones only, with some absent. In the table there are 75,000 to 95,000 clones, around 93% of which are singletons. This TCR was sampled from a human donor who received an intestinal transplant. This sample comprised unstimulated CD8+ T cells sorted from spleen or lymph node cells, obtained before intestinal transplant.

This CDR3 reads CASSLRNRGRGYGYTF. The CDR3 region has the DNA TGTGCCAGCAGCTTGCGAAACAGGGGGCGAGGGTATGGCTACACCTTC. The chain is built from TRBV5-6 and TRBJ1-2; 9 nucleotides align to TRBD1. The V segment lost 1 base and the J segment 5 bases; nucleotides outside the gene matches: 9. Germline assignment: CDR1 SGHDT and CDR2 YYEEEE. The CDR3 consists of 16 residues.